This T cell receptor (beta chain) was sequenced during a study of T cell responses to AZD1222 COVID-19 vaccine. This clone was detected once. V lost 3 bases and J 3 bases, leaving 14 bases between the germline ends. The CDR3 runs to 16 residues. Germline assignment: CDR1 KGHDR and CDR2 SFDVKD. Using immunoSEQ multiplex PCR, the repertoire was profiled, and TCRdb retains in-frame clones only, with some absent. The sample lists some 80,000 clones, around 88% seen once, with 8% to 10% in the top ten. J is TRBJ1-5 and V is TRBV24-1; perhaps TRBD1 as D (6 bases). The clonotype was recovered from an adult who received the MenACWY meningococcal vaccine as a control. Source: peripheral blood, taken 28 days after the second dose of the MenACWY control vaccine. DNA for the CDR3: TGTGCCACCAGTGATGGGAGGGGGGCCCCCAATCAGCCCCAGCATTTT. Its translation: CATSDGRGAPNQPQHF.